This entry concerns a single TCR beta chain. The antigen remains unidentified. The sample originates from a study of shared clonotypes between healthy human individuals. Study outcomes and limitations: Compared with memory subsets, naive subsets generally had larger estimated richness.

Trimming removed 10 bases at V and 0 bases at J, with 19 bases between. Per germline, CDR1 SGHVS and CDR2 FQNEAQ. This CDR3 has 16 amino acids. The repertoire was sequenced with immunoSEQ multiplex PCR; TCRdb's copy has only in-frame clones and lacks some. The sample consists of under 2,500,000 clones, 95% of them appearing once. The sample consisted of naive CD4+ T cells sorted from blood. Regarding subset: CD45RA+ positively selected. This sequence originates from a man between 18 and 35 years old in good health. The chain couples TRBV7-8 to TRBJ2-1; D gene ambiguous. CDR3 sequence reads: CATHGRISSSYNEQFF. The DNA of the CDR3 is TGTGCCACCCACGGGCGTATAAGCAGCTCCTACAATGAGCAGTTCTTC. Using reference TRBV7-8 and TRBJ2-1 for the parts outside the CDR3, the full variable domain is GAGVSQSPRYKVAKRGQDVALRCDPISGHVSLFWYQQALGQGPEFLTYFQNEAQLDKSGLPSDRFFAERPEGSVSTLKIQRTQQEDSAVYLCATHGRISSSYNEQFFGPGTRLTVL.